These T cell receptor beta chains were read from a single sample in a study of vaccination effects on CD4 cells after COVID-19. Produced via immunoSEQ multiplex PCR; TCRdb's table is partial and in-frame only. Among tens of thousands of clones listed, approximately 80% were seen once. Their target antigens are unknown. Sequenced material: CD4+ T cells from PBMCs cultured without peptide, taken after COVID-19 vaccination. Receptors were obtained from a human donor who received a COVID-19 vaccine. The CDR3 runs from the conserved cysteine through the conserved F or W. D genes are given only for firm matches. Expanded clones are given a class, and other clones once, few, many or no size at all.

clone_size: few
j_call: TRBJ2-1
d_call: TRBD1
v_call: TRBV6-6
cdr3_nt: TGTGCCAGCAGTCATTGGACAGGAGACTTCTCCTACAATGAGCAGTTCTTC
cdr3_aa: CASSHWTGDFSYNEQFF

clone_size: -
j_call: TRBJ2-5
d_call: TRBD1
v_call: TRBV19
cdr3_nt: TGTGCCAGTAGCCCGCCCCTGACAGGGGTTTCTCGGGAGACCCAGTACTTC
cdr3_aa: CASSPPLTGVSRETQYF

clone_size: -
j_call: TRBJ2-3
d_call: TRBD2
v_call: TRBV2
cdr3_nt: TGTGCCAGCACCTCAGGTCTAGCGGGGGGCACCACAGATACGCAGTATTTT
cdr3_aa: CASTSGLAGGTTDTQYF

clone_size: -
j_call: TRBJ2-3
d_call: TRBD1
v_call: TRBV5-4
cdr3_nt: TGTGCCAGCAGCCAAGGACAGGGACTCACAGATACGCAGTATTTT
cdr3_aa: CASSQGQGLTDTQYF

clone_size: -
j_call: TRBJ1-6
d_call: -
v_call: TRBV19
cdr3_nt: TGTGCCAGTAGTTCTCCGGGACGGATGAATTCACCCCTCCACTTT
cdr3_aa: CASSSPGRMNSPLHF

clone_size: -
j_call: TRBJ1-2
d_call: -
v_call: TRBV6-5
cdr3_nt: TGTGCCAGCAGGCGGGAGGCTAGGAACTATGGCTACACCTTC
cdr3_aa: CASRREARNYGYTF

clone_size: -
j_call: TRBJ2-1
d_call: TRBD1
v_call: TRBV9
cdr3_nt: TGTGCCAGCAGCATCCGGGACAGGGGTTACCGGGAGCAGTTCTTC
cdr3_aa: CASSIRDRGYREQFF

clone_size: -
j_call: TRBJ1-1
d_call: TRBD1
v_call: TRBV5-1
cdr3_nt: TGCGCCAGCATGGCCGGGACAGGGGCCCCGAGGGCTGAAGCTTTCTTT
cdr3_aa: CASMAGTGAPRAEAFF

clone_size: -
j_call: TRBJ2-2
d_call: -
v_call: TRBV12-1
cdr3_nt: TGTGCCAGCAGCACCGGGACAGCCTTTCCGGGACTAGCGGGGGACACCGGGGAGCTGTTTTTT
cdr3_aa: CASSTGTAFPGLAGDTGELFF

clone_size: -
j_call: TRBJ2-2
d_call: TRBD1
v_call: TRBV7-7
cdr3_nt: TGTGCCAGCAGCCAGGTCCCAGGGGGCTCTGCCGGGGAGCTGTTTTTT
cdr3_aa: CASSQVPGGSAGELFF

clone_size: few
j_call: TRBJ2-6
d_call: -
v_call: TRBV28
cdr3_nt: TGTGCCAGCAGTTTTAGTAGGGCCGGGGCCAACGTCCTGACTTTC
cdr3_aa: CASSFSRAGANVLTF

clone_size: -
j_call: TRBJ1-5
d_call: -
v_call: TRBV5-1
cdr3_nt: TGCGCCAGCAGCTTGGAACCAGGGAGGGATCAGCCCCAGCATTTT
cdr3_aa: CASSLEPGRDQPQHF

clone_size: -
j_call: TRBJ2-5
d_call: TRBD2
v_call: TRBV13
cdr3_nt: TGTGCCAGCAGCCACGGACTAGCGGGGCAAGAGACCCAGTACTTC
cdr3_aa: CASSHGLAGQETQYF

clone_size: once
j_call: TRBJ2-1
d_call: TRBD2
v_call: TRBV9
cdr3_nt: TGTGCCAGCGGGGGGGGAGGGGCGTACAATGAGCAGTTCTTC
cdr3_aa: CASGGGGAYNEQFF

clone_size: -
j_call: TRBJ1-3
d_call: -
v_call: TRBV3-1/TRBV3-2
cdr3_nt: TGTGCCAGCAGCCAAGATACAAAGGGAAACACCATATATTTT
cdr3_aa: CASSQDTKGNTIYF

clone_size: -
j_call: TRBJ2-5
d_call: -
v_call: TRBV7-7
cdr3_nt: TGTGCCAGCAGCCTTAGCGGCCAAGAGACCCAGTACTTC
cdr3_aa: CASSLSGQETQYF

clone_size: -
j_call: TRBJ2-6
d_call: -
v_call: TRBV28
cdr3_nt: TGTGCCAGCAGTATGACAGGTCCCTCTGGGGCCAACGTCCTGACTTTC
cdr3_aa: CASSMTGPSGANVLTF

clone_size: -
j_call: TRBJ2-1
d_call: -
v_call: TRBV18
cdr3_nt: TGTGCCAGCTCAAATGGCCTAAACAATGAGCAGTTCTTC
cdr3_aa: CASSNGLNNEQFF

clone_size: -
j_call: TRBJ2-2
d_call: -
v_call: TRBV5-1
cdr3_nt: TGCGCCAGCAGTTACGGGTTGGGGACCGCGAACACCGGGGAGCTGTTTTTT
cdr3_aa: CASSYGLGTANTGELFF

clone_size: -
j_call: TRBJ2-2
d_call: -
v_call: TRBV6-6
cdr3_nt: TGTGCCAGCAGGGAGCAATTAATAAACACCGGGGAGCTGTTTTTT
cdr3_aa: CASREQLINTGELFF

clone_size: -
j_call: TRBJ1-1
d_call: TRBD1
v_call: TRBV18
cdr3_nt: TGTGCCAGCTCACCGGACAGGACTGAAGCTTTCTTT
cdr3_aa: CASSPDRTEAFF

clone_size: once
j_call: TRBJ2-1
d_call: TRBD1
v_call: TRBV10-2
cdr3_nt: TGCGCCAGCATCAGGACAGGGGTCTCCTACAATGAGCAGTTCTTC
cdr3_aa: CASIRTGVSYNEQFF

clone_size: -
j_call: TRBJ2-1
d_call: -
v_call: TRBV5-4
cdr3_nt: TGTGCCAGCAGCTCACAGCCCAGCGGCTCCTACAATGAGCAGTTCTTC
cdr3_aa: CASSSQPSGSYNEQFF

clone_size: -
j_call: TRBJ2-5
d_call: -
v_call: TRBV10-3
cdr3_nt: TGTGCCATCAGTAAACGAGACAGCCAAGAGACCCAGTACTTC
cdr3_aa: CAISKRDSQETQYF

clone_size: -
j_call: TRBJ2-3
d_call: TRBD1
v_call: TRBV5-4
cdr3_nt: TGTGCCAGCAGCTCTGACAGGGTAGTCGCAGATACGCAGTATTTT
cdr3_aa: CASSSDRVVADTQYF

clone_size: -
j_call: TRBJ2-1
d_call: -
v_call: TRBV11-3
cdr3_nt: TGTGCCAGCAGCCCCGGTGGAGGGGGCAATGAGCAGTTCTTC
cdr3_aa: CASSPGGGGNEQFF

clone_size: -
j_call: TRBJ1-6
d_call: -
v_call: TRBV5-6
cdr3_nt: TGTGCCAGCAGCTTATCATCCGGCAGGGTAGGGTCCTATAATTCACCCCTCCACTTT
cdr3_aa: CASSLSSGRVGSYNSPLHF

clone_size: -
j_call: TRBJ1-5
d_call: -
v_call: TRBV10-3
cdr3_nt: TGTGCCATCAGTGCGGGGGAGAATCAGCCCCAGCATTTT
cdr3_aa: CAISAGENQPQHF

clone_size: once
j_call: TRBJ1-4
d_call: -
v_call: TRBV3-1/TRBV3-2
cdr3_nt: TGTGCCAGCAGCCACAGAGCAACTAATGAAAAACTGTTTTTT
cdr3_aa: CASSHRATNEKLFF

clone_size: -
j_call: TRBJ2-1
d_call: TRBD2
v_call: TRBV5-1
cdr3_nt: TGCGCCAGCAGCGAAAGCGGGGGAAGCTACAATGAGCAGTTCTTC
cdr3_aa: CASSESGGSYNEQFF

clone_size: -
j_call: TRBJ2-1
d_call: -
v_call: TRBV5-5
cdr3_nt: TGTGCCAGCAGCTCCCGGACAACCCCCTACAATGAGCAGTTCTTC
cdr3_aa: CASSSRTTPYNEQFF

clone_size: -
j_call: TRBJ1-1
d_call: -
v_call: TRBV15
cdr3_nt: TGTGCCACCAGCAGAAATATCCGACAAGAGGAATTTCGGAACACTGAAGCTTTCTTT
cdr3_aa: CATSRNIRQEEFRNTEAFF

clone_size: -
j_call: TRBJ2-6
d_call: -
v_call: TRBV6-1
cdr3_nt: TGTGCCAGCAGTGAAGGAGTAGCTGGGGCCAACGTCCTGACTTTC
cdr3_aa: CASSEGVAGANVLTF

clone_size: -
j_call: TRBJ2-2
d_call: -
v_call: TRBV5-1
cdr3_nt: TGCGCCAGCAGCCCGGGACCTCACACCGGGGAGCTGTTTTTT
cdr3_aa: CASSPGPHTGELFF

clone_size: few
j_call: TRBJ1-5
d_call: -
v_call: TRBV10-1
cdr3_nt: TGCGCCACCCTAAGGGTCCTGTCTAGCAATCAGCCCCAGCATTTT
cdr3_aa: CATLRVLSSNQPQHF

clone_size: -
j_call: TRBJ1-1
d_call: -
v_call: TRBV24-1
cdr3_nt: TGTGCCACCAGTGATAGTGCAGGGTTATTCACTGAAGCTTTCTTT
cdr3_aa: CATSDSAGLFTEAFF

clone_size: -
j_call: TRBJ2-2
d_call: -
v_call: TRBV5-1
cdr3_nt: TGCGCCAGCAGCTTGGTACATGGGGGCCCGACGGGGGAGCTGTTTTTT
cdr3_aa: CASSLVHGGPTGELFF

clone_size: -
j_call: TRBJ1-5
d_call: TRBD1
v_call: TRBV2
cdr3_nt: TGTGCCAGCAGCCCAGGGACAGGGAATCAGCCCCAGCATTTT
cdr3_aa: CASSPGTGNQPQHF

clone_size: -
j_call: TRBJ2-4
d_call: TRBD1
v_call: TRBV2
cdr3_nt: TGTGCCAGCAGTGTCCTAAATAAACAGGGGGCCCAAGCCAAAAACATTCAGTACTTC
cdr3_aa: CASSVLNKQGAQAKNIQYF

clone_size: -
j_call: TRBJ1-1
d_call: -
v_call: TRBV5-1
cdr3_nt: TGCGCCAGCAGCTTGGGTTCTCTCTCAGGTGGGAACACTGAAGCTTTCTTT
cdr3_aa: CASSLGSLSGGNTEAFF

clone_size: -
j_call: TRBJ2-5
d_call: -
v_call: TRBV7-3
cdr3_nt: TGTGCCAGCAGCCAAAAAGGAGGGTTTGCGAAAGAGACCCAGTACTTC
cdr3_aa: CASSQKGGFAKETQYF

clone_size: -
j_call: TRBJ1-4
d_call: -
v_call: TRBV14
cdr3_nt: TGTGCCAGCAGCCAAGATATCTTTGGGACGGCGAATGAAAAACTGTTTTTT
cdr3_aa: CASSQDIFGTANEKLFF

clone_size: -
j_call: TRBJ1-2
d_call: -
v_call: TRBV12-3/TRBV12-4
cdr3_nt: TGTGCCAGCAGTCGCGGGGTTGGCTACACCTTC
cdr3_aa: CASSRGVGYTF

clone_size: -
j_call: TRBJ2-5
d_call: -
v_call: TRBV18
cdr3_nt: TGTGCCAGCTCACAAGGAGGTTTGAGAAGAGAGGCCCAGTACTTC
cdr3_aa: CASSQGGLRREAQYF

clone_size: -
j_call: TRBJ1-6
d_call: -
v_call: TRBV7-3
cdr3_nt: TGTGCCAGCAGCCCTGTTTCGGGGACACCCCTCCACTTT
cdr3_aa: CASSPVSGTPLHF

clone_size: -
j_call: TRBJ1-5
d_call: -
v_call: TRBV7-9
cdr3_nt: TGTGCCAGCAGCTTAGTACAGGGAGGTAACAATCAGCCCCAGCATTTT
cdr3_aa: CASSLVQGGNNQPQHF

clone_size: -
j_call: TRBJ2-1
d_call: TRBD2
v_call: TRBV19
cdr3_nt: TGTGCCAGTAGTCAAAAACGGATTAGCGGGGGGGCTCTTTCCTACAATGAGCAGTTCTTC
cdr3_aa: CASSQKRISGGALSYNEQFF

clone_size: once
j_call: TRBJ2-5
d_call: -
v_call: TRBV28
cdr3_nt: TGTGCCAGCAGTTTATGGGGAAACCAAGAGACCCAGTACTTC
cdr3_aa: CASSLWGNQETQYF

clone_size: -
j_call: TRBJ2-2
d_call: -
v_call: TRBV9
cdr3_nt: TGTGCCAGCAGCACCAACAGCGCGAACACCGGGGAGCTGTTTTTT
cdr3_aa: CASSTNSANTGELFF

clone_size: -
j_call: TRBJ1-3
d_call: TRBD1
v_call: TRBV7-9
cdr3_nt: TGTGCCAGCAGCCGGTCGGGGACAGCTCTCTCTGGAAACACCATATATTTT
cdr3_aa: CASSRSGTALSGNTIYF

clone_size: -
j_call: TRBJ1-3
d_call: TRBD1
v_call: TRBV5-8
cdr3_nt: TGTGCCAGCACCCTCCTCACAGGGGTGGCTGGAAACACCATATATTTT
cdr3_aa: CASTLLTGVAGNTIYF